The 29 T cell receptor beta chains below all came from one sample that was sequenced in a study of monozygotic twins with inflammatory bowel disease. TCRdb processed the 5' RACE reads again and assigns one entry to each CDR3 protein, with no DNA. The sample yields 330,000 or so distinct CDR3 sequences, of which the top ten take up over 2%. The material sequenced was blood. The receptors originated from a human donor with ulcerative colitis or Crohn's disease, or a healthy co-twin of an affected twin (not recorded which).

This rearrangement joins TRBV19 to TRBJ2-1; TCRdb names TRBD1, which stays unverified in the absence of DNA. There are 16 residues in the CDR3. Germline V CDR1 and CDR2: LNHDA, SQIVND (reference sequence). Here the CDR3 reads CASSIGPAGAYNEQFF.

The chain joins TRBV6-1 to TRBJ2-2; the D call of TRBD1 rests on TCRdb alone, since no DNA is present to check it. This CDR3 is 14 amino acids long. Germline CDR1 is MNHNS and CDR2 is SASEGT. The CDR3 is CASSASGVSGELFF.

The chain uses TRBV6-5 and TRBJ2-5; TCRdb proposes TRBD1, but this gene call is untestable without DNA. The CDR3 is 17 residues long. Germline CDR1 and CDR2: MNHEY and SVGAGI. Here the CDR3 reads CASSYSSEWGVRETQYF.

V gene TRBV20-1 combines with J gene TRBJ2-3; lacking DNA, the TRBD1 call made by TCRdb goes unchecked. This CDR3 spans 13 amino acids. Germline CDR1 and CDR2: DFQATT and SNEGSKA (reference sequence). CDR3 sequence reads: CSAPPPRTDTQYF.

The CDR3 spells CASSLNGLSSTDTQYF. The rearrangement links TRBV7-6 to TRBJ2-3. CDR3 size: 16 residues. Per the germline V gene, CDR1 is SGHVS and CDR2 is FNYEAQ.

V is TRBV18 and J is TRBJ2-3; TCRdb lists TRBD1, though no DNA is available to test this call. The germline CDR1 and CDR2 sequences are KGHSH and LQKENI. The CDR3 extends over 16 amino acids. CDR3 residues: CASSPLQGPLEDTQYF.

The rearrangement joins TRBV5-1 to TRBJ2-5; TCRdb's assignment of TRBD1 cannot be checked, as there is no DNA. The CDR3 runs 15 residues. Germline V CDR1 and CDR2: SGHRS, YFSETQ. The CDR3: CASSEGQGSQETQYF.

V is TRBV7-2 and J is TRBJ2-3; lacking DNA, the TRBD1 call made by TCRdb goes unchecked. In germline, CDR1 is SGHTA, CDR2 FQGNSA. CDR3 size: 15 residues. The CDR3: CASSPLGRGTDTQYF.

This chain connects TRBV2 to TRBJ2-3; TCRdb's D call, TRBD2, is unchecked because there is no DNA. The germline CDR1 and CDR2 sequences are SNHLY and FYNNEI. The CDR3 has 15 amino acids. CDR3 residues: CASRPGLAGTDTQYF.

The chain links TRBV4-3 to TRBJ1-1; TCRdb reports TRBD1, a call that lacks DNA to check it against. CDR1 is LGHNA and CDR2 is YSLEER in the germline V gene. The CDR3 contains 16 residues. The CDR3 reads CASSHKSGQVNTEAFF.

The CDR3 protein is CASSEPPPGGPNNEQFF. J is TRBJ2-1 and V is TRBV2; TCRdb names TRBD1, which stays unverified in the absence of DNA. The V gene's germline CDR1 is SNHLY and CDR2 FYNNEI. The CDR3 spans 17 residues.

The CDR3 region is CASSFSGSTEAFF. The chain links TRBV7-9 to TRBJ1-1. The length of the CDR3 is 13 residues. Per germline, CDR1 SEHNR and CDR2 FQNEAQ (reference sequence).

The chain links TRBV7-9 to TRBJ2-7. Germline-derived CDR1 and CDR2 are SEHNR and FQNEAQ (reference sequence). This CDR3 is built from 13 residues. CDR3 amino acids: CASSLGFLGEQYF.

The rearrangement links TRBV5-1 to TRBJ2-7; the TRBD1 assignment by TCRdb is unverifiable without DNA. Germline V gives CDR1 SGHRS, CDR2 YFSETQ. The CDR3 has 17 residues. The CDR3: CASSTGTGPPGSYEQYF.

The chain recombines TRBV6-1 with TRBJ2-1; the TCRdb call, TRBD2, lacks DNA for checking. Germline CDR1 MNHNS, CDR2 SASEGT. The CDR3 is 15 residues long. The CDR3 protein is CASSEQGGSGNEQFF.

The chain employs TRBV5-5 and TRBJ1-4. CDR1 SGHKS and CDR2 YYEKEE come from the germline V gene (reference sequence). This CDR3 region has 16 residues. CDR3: CASSLGTVARNEKLFF.

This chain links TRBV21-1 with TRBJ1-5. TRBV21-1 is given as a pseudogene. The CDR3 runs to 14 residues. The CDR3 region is CASSSTTPYQPQHF.

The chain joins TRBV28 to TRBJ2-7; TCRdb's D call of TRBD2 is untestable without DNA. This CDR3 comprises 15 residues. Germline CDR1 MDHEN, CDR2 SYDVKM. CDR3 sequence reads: CASSHPSGKTYEQYF.

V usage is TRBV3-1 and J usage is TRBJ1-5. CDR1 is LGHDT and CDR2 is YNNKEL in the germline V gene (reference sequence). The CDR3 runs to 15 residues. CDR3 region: CASSQDLTWNQPQHF. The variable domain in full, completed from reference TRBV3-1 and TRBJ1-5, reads DTAVSQTPKYLVTQMGNDKSIKCEQNLGHDTMYWYKQDSKKFLKIMFSYNNKELIINETVPNRFSPKSPDKAHLNLHINSLELGDSAVYFCASSQDLTWNQPQHFGDGTRLSIL.

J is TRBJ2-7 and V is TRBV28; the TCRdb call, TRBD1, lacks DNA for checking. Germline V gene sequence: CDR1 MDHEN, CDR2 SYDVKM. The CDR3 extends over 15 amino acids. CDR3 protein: CASSLTGRSSYEQYF.

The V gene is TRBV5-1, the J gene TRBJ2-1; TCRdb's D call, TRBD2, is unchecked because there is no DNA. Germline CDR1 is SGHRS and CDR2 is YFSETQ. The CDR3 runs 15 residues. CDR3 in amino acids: CASSLNLAGVNEQFF. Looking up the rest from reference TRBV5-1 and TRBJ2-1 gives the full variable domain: KAGVTQTPRYLIKTRGQQVTLSCSPISGHRSVSWYQQTPGQGLQFLFEYFSETQRNKGNFPGRFSGRQFSNSRSEMNVSTLELGDSALYLCASSLNLAGVNEQFFGPGTRLTVL.

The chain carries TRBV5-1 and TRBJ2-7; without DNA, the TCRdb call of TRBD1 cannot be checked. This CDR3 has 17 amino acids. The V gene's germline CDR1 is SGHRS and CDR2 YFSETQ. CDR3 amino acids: CASSLEWDQGTTYEQYF.

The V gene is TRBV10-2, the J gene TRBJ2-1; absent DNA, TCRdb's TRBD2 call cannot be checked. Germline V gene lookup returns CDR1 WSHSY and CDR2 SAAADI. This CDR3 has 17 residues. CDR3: CASSESELAGGLNEQFF.

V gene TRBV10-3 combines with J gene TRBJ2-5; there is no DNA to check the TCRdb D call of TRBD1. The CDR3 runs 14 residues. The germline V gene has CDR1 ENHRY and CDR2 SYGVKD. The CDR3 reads CAISLGAAQETQYF.

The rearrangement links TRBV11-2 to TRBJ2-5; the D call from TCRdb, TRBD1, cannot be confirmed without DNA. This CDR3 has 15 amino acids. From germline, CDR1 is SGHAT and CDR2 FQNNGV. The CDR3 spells CASSPHGDPTETQYF.

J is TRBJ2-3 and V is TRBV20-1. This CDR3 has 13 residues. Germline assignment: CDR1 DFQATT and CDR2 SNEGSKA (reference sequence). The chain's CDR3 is CSVMRQSLDTQYF.

CDR3 in amino acids: CASIDKKGPNEKLFF. This chain uses TRBV3-1 with TRBJ1-4. CDR1 and CDR2 (germline): LGHDT, YNNKEL (reference sequence). The CDR3 covers 15 residues.

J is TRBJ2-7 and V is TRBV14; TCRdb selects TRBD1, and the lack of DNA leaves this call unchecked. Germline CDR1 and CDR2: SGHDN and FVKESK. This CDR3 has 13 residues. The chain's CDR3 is CASSQDRGVEQYF.

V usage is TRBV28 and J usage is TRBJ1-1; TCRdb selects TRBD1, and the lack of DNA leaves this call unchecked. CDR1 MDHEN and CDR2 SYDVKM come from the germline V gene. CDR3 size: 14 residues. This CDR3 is CASSFGGSNTEAFF.